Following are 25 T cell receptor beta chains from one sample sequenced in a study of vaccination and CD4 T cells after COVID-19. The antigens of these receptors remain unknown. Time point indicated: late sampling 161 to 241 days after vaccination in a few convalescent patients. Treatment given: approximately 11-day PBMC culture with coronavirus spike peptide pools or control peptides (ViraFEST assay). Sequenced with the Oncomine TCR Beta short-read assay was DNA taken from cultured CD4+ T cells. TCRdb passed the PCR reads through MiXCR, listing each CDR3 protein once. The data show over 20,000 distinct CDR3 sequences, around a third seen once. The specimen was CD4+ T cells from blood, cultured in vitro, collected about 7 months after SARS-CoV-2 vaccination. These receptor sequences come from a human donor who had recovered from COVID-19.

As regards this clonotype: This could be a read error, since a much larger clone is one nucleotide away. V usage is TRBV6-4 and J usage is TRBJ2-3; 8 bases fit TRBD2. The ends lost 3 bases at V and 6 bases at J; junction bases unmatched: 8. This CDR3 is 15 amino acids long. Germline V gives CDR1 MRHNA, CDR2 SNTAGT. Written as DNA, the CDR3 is TGTGCCAGCAGTGAGGGGCGGGAGGTGCCGGATACGCAGTATTTT. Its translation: CASSEGREVPDTQYF.

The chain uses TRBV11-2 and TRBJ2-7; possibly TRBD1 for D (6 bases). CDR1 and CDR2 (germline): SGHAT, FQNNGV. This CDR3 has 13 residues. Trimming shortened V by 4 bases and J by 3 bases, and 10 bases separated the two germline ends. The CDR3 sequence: CASSSMDSYEQYF. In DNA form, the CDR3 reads TGTGCCAGCAGCTCGATGGACAGCTACGAGCAGTACTTC.

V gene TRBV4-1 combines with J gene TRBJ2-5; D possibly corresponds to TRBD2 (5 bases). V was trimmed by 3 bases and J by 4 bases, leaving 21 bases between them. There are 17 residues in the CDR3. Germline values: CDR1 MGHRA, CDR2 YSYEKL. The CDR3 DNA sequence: TGCGCCAGCAGCCAGCCCTATCGGGGTGGTGAAGGAGAGACCCAGTACTTC. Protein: CASSQPYRGGEGETQYF.

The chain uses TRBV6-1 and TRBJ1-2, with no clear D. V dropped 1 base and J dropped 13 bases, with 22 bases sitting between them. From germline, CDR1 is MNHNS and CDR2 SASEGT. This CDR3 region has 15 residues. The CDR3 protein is CASSEETVNTAFGTF. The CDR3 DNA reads TGTGCCAGCAGTGAAGAAACAGTTAACACGGCCTTTGGCACCTTC.

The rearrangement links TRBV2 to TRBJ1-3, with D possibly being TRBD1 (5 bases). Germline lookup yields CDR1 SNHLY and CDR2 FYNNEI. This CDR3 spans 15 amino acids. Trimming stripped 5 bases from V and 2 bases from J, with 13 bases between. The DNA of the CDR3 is TGTGCCAGCAGTCCTACAGGTATCGCTGGAAACACCATATATTTT. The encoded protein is CASSPTGIAGNTIYF.

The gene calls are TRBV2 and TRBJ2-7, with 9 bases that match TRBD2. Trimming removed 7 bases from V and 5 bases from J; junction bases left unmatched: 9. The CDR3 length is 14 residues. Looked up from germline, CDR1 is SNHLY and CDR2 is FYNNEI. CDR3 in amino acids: CASTTLAGSNEQYF. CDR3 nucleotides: TGTGCCAGCACGACACTAGCGGGTAGCAACGAGCAGTACTTC.

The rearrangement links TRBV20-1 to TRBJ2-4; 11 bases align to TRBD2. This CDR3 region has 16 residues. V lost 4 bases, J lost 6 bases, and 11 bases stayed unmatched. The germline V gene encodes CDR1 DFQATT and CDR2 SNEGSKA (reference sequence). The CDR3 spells CSAIDTSGSRRNIQYF. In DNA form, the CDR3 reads TGCAGTGCTATTGACACTAGCGGGAGTAGGAGAAACATTCAGTACTTC.

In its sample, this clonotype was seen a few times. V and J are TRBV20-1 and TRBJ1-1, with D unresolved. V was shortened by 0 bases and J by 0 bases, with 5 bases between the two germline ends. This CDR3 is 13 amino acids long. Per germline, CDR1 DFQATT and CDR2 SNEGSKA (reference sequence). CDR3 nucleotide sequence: TGCAGTGCTAGAGATTCCATGAACACTGAAGCTTTCTTT. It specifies CSARDSMNTEAFF.

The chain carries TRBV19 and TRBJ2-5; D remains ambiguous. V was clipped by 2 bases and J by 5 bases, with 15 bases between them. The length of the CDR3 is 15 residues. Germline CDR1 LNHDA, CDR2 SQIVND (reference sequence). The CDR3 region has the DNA TGTGCCAGTAGTATAAGGGCCTATCCCTCGGAGACCCAGTACTTC. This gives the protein CASSIRAYPSETQYF.

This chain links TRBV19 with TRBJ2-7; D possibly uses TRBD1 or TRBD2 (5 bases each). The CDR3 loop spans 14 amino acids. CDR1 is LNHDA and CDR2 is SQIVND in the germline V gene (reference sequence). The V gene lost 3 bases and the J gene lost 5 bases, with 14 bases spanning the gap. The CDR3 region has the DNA TGTGCCAGTAGTATCAAGATGGGGGTACACGAGCAGTACTTC. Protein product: CASSIKMGVHEQYF.

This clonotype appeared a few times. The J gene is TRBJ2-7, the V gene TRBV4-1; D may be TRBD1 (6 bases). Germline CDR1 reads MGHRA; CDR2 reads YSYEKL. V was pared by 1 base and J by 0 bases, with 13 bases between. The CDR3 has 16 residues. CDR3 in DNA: TGCGCCAGCAGCCAAGGGACAGTGCCTAGCTCCTACGAGCAGTACTTC. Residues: CASSQGTVPSSYEQYF.

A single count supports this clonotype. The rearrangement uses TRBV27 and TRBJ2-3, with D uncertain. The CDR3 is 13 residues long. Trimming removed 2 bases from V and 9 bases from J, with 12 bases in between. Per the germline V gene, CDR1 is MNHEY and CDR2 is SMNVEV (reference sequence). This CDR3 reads CASSLQPRGTQYF. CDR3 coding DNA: TGTGCCAGCAGTTTACAGCCAAGAGGCACGCAGTATTTT.

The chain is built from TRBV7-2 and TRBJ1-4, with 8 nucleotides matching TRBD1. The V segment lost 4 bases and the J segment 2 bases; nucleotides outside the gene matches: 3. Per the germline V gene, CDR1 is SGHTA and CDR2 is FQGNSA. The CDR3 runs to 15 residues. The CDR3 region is CASSSDRATNEKLFF. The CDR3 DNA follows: TGTGCCAGCAGCTCGGACAGGGCTACTAATGAAAAACTGTTTTTT.

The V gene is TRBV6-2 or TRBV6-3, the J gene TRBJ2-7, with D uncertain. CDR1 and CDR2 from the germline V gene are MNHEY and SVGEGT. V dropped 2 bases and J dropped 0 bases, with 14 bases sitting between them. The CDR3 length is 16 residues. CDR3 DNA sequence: TGTGCCAGCAGTTACGACGGACGACTGTACTCCTACGAGCAGTACTTC. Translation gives CASSYDGRLYSYEQYF.

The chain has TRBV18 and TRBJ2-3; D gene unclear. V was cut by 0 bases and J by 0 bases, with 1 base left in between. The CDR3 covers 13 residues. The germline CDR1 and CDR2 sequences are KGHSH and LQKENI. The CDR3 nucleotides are TGTGCCAGCTCACCACCCAGCACAGATACGCAGTATTTT. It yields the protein CASSPPSTDTQYF. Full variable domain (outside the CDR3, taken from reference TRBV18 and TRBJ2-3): NAGVMQNPRHLVRRRGQEARLRCSPMKGHSHVYWYRQLPEEGLKFMVYLQKENIIDESGMPKERFSAEFPKEGPSILRIQQVVRGDSAAYFCASSPPSTDTQYFGPGTRLTVL.

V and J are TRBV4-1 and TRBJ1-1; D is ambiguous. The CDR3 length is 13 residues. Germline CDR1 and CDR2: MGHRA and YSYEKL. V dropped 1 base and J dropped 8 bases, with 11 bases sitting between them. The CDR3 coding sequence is TGCGCCAGCAGCCAAGTGAGGTATCAGGAAGCTTTCTTT. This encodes CASSQVRYQEAFF.

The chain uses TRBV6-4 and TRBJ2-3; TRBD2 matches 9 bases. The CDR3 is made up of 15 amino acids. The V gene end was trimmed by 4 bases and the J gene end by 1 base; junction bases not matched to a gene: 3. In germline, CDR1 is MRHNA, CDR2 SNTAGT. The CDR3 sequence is CASSGVAGGTDTQYF. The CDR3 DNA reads TGTGCCAGCAGTGGGGTAGCGGGAGGCACAGATACGCAGTATTTT.

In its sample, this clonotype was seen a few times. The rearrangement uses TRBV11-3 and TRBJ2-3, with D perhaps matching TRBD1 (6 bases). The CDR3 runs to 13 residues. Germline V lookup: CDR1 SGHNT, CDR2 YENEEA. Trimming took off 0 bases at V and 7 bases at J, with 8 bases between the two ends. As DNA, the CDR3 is TGTGCCAGCAGCTTAGAGGACAGCCATACGCAGTATTTT. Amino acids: CASSLEDSHTQYF.

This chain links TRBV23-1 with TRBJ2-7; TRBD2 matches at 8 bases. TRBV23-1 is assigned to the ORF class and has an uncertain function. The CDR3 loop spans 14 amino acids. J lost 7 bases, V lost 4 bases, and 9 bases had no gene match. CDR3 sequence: CASSRTSTWREQYF. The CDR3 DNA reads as TGCGCCAGCAGTCGGACTAGCACCTGGAGGGAGCAGTACTTC.

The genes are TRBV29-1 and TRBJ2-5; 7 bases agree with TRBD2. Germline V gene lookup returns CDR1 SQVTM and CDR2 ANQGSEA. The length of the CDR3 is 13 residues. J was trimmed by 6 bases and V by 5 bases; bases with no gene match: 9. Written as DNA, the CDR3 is TGCAGCGTTCATAGACTAGCCCAGAAGACCCAGTACTTC. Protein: CSVHRLAQKTQYF.

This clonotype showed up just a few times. The CDR3: CSARGLLNLGETQYF. The CDR3 DNA follows: TGCAGTGCTAGGGGTCTATTAAACCTTGGGGAGACCCAGTACTTC. V and J are TRBV20-1 and TRBJ2-5, with no clear D. V gave up 3 bases and J gave up 5 bases, with 19 bases separating them. Looked up from germline, CDR1 is DFQATT and CDR2 is SNEGSKA (reference sequence). The CDR3 runs 15 residues.

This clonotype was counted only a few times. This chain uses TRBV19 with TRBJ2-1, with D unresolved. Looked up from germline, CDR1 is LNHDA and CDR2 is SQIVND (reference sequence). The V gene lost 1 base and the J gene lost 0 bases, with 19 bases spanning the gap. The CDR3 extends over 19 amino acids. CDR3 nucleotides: TGTGCCAGTAGTATAGTTGGTTTAGGTGCACAGCGCTCCTACAATGAGCAGTTCTTC. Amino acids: CASSIVGLGAQRSYNEQFF. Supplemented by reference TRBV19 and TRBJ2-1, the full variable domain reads DGGITQSPKYLFRKEGQNVTLSCEQNLNHDAMYWYRQDPGQGLRLIYYSQIVNDFQKGDIAEGYSVSREKKESFPLTVTSAQKNPTAFYLCASSIVGLGAQRSYNEQFFGPGTRLTVL.

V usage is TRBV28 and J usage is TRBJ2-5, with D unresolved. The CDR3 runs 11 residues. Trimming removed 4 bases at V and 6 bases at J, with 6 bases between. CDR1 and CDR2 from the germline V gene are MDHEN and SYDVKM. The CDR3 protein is CASSSGQTQYF. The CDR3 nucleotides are TGTGCCAGCAGTTCCGGGCAGACCCAGTACTTC.

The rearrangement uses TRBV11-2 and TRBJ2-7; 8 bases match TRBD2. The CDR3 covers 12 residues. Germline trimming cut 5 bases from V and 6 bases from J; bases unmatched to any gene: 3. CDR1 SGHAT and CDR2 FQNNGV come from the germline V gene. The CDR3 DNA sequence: TGTGCCAGCAGCCGGACTAGCAGCGAGCAGTACTTC. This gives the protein CASSRTSSEQYF.

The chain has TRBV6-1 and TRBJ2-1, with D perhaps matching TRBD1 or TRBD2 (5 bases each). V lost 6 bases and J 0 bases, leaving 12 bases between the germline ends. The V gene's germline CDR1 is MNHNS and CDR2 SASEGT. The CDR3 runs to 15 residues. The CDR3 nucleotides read TGTGCCAGCAGAGGGACCTTCAGCTCCTACAATGAGCAGTTCTTC. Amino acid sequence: CASRGTFSSYNEQFF.